This TCR beta chain was captured by sequencing in a study of T cell responses to AZD1222 COVID-19 vaccine. Study conclusions and caveats: Rises in breadth and depth of Spike-specific TCRs came after two AZD1222 doses. Scientists sampled the repertoires only once the peak T cell response had passed. The donor cohort was predominantly white British with a female majority, and clonal diversity may have been underestimated. Researchers report vaccine-associated CD4 TCRs spanning spike, with dominance at 160-218 and 743-854.

As for this clone: Its matching antigen is unknown.

Data came from immunoSEQ multiplex PCR; TCRdb stores just in-frame clones and leaves some out. The table includes some 130,000 clones, roughly 85% detected once. CDR3 length equals 11 residues. Per germline, CDR1 ENHRY and CDR2 SYGVKD. V was trimmed by 4 bases and J by 5 bases, leaving 6 bases between them. Source: peripheral blood, taken on day 0 of MenACWY control vaccination. This sequence joins TRBV10-3 and TRBJ2-7; D remains unclear. The clonotype comes from an adult in good health. The CDR3, as DNA: TGTGCCATCAGTGTTCTGAACGAGCAGTACTTC. It is translated as CAISVLNEQYF.